This TCR beta chain derives from a study of cytomegalovirus exposure and HLA in healthy donors. Study details: Approximately 85 million unique TCRs from HLA-typed donors were held in an early data release.

CDR1 and CDR2 from the germline V gene are SGHVS and FNYEAQ. The CDR3 contains 13 residues. Trimming shortened V by 5 bases and J by 5 bases, and 13 bases separated the two germline ends. Use of 60 Vbeta and 13 Jbeta primers characterized the PCR. Profiled with immunoSEQ multiplex PCR; TCRdb holds only in-frame clones, not every one. The sample records 200,000 to 250,000 clones, around nine tenths being singletons. The sample consisted of PBMCs. The chain uses TRBV7-6 and TRBJ2-7, with D perhaps matching TRBD2 (7 bases). The clonotype comes from a woman under 30 in good health and CMV-seronegative. Here the CDR3 reads CASSARGGHEQYF. In DNA form, the CDR3 reads TGTGCCAGCAGCGCCAGGGGAGGGCACGAGCAGTACTTC.